The T cell receptor beta chain under discussion was sequenced for a study of blood T cell repertoires in COVID-19. Study-level information: Donors in the United States, Italy and Spain gave samples during acute or convalescent COVID-19.

During active infection, Seattle patients enrolled and were then monitored through disease. The length of the CDR3 is 16 residues. J lost 2 bases, V lost 4 bases, and 9 bases had no gene match. Per the germline V gene, CDR1 is SGDLS and CDR2 is YYNGEE. Measured with immunoSEQ multiplex PCR; TCRdb has only the in-frame clones, and not every one. The sample yields 75,000 to 95,000 clones, around 72% seen once. This chain uses TRBV9 with TRBJ2-3, with 8 bases aligning to TRBD2. Sequencing was done on a sample of peripheral blood. This sequence was found in a man aged 65 to 79 with COVID-19, enrolled during active disease. The CDR3: CASSRTTSGLTDTQYF. DNA for the CDR3: TGTGCCAGCAGCCGGACTACTAGCGGCCTCACAGATACGCAGTATTTT.